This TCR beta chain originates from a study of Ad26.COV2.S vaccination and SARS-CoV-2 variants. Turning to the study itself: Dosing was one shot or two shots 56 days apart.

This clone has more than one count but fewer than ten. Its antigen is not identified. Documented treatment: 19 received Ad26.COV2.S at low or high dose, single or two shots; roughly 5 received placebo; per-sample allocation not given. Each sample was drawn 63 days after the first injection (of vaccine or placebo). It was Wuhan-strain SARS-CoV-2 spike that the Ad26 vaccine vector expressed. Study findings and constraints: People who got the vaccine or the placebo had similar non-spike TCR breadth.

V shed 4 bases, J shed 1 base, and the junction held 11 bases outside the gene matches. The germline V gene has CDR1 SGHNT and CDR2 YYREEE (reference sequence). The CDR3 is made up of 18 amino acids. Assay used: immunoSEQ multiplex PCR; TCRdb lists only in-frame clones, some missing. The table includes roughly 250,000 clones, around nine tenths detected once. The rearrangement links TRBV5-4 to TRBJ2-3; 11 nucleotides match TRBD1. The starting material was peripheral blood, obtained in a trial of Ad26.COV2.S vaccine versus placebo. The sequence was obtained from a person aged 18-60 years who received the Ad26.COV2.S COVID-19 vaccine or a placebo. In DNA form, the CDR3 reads TGTGCCAGCAGCGGCCGGGACAGGGGGTCATCAGGCACAGATACGCAGTATTTT. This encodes CASSGRDRGSSGTDTQYF.